This record concerns one T cell receptor beta chain sequence. This CDR3 comprises 22 residues. Germline loops: CDR1 SGHTA, CDR2 FQGNSA. V lost 0 bases, J lost 4 bases, and 30 bases lay in between. The sample belongs to a study of blood T cell repertoires in COVID-19. Study processing details: Estimation of nucleated cell counts relied on the amplification of reference gene primers. Assay used: immunoSEQ multiplex PCR; TCRdb lists only in-frame clones, some missing. V and J calls and clone size are copied from that table; D and trimming were computed from the DNA. Of 70,000 or so clones listed, about 80% are singletons.

The clonotype was recovered from a human donor in a cohort sampled during active COVID-19. V usage is TRBV7-2 and J usage is TRBJ1-4; D is perhaps TRBD1 (6 bases). The sequenced sample was peripheral blood. CDR3 DNA: TGTGCCAGCAGCTTAGCCCTGGGGGCCGGGACAAGAACCGGCCGGGATAATGAAAAACTGTTTTTT. Amino acids: CASSLALGAGTRTGRDNEKLFF.